Each of the 18 T cell receptor beta chains below was sequenced from the same sample in a study of read filtering for tumor transcriptome and immune sequencing. Molecular barcoded adaptors covering alpha/delta and beta/gamma chains were used on roughly 400 ng RNA. Each CDR3 protein is one row after TCRdb ran MiXCR on the reads. This sample yields 40,000 to 50,000 distinct CDR3 sequences, of which under 15% are seen a single time; around 28% belongs to the top ten. Sequencing was performed on a population of CD138-negative cells sorted from bone marrow. These receptors were collected from a donor at least 40 years old with multiple myeloma.

This clonotype was counted a few times. A read error may explain this, as a much larger clone is one base away. The genes are TRBV12-3 or TRBV12-4 and TRBJ1-2; D is unresolved. This CDR3 spans 13 amino acids. V was cut by 8 bases and J by 5 bases, with 15 bases left in between. CDR3 in amino acids: CASCPGSSYGYTF. The CDR3 DNA reads TGTGCCAGCTGTCCCGGCAGCTCGTATGGCTACACCTTC.

This clonotype was counted many times. This chain connects TRBV20-1 to TRBJ2-3; D gene uncertain. The germline V and J ends were trimmed by 3 bases and 9 bases, with 16 bases remaining between them. Looked up from germline, CDR1 is DFQATT and CDR2 is SNEGSKA (reference sequence). The length of the CDR3 is 13 residues. The CDR3 sequence is CSASDETGKTQYF. The CDR3 nucleotides read TGCAGTGCTAGCGATGAGACTGGAAAAACGCAGTATTTT.

This clonotype showed up many times. This chain uses TRBV28 with TRBJ1-2; 8 nucleotides line up with TRBD1. CDR1 MDHEN and CDR2 SYDVKM come from the germline V gene. The CDR3 is made up of 15 amino acids. J was trimmed by 7 bases and V by 5 bases; bases with no gene match: 12. Written as DNA, the CDR3 is TGTGCCAGCAGTCCCCATTCGACAGGGGAACGTGGCTACACCTTC. Amino acids: CASSPHSTGERGYTF.

Of note for this clonotype: Because it lacks the conserved phenylalanine or tryptophan at the end, this CDR3 is likely a read error. The gene calls are TRBV2 and TRBJ1-4, with D perhaps TRBD1 (6 bases). CDR1 SNHLY and CDR2 FYNNEI come from the germline V gene. This CDR3 has 13 residues. V gave up 7 bases and J gave up 10 bases, with 16 bases separating them. CDR3 region: CASTGGHGGKLFS. CDR3 coding DNA: TGTGCCAGCACCGGGGGACATGGTGGAAAACTGTTTTCT.

The CDR3 here is CASSSVAPGANVLTF. Here the CDR3 DNA reads TGTGCCAGCAGTTCAGTCGCCCCTGGGGCCAACGTCCTGACTTTC. The chain couples TRBV28 to TRBJ2-6; D ambiguous. Between the trimmed V and J ends, which lost 4 bases and 2 bases, there was a span of 9 bases. The CDR3 totals 15 residues. Germline CDR1 is MDHEN and CDR2 is SYDVKM.

In the case of this clonotype: Just one base apart from a much larger clone, this may be a read error. J is TRBJ2-1 and V is TRBV5-6; weak D call: TRBD1 (6 bases). This CDR3 is built from 12 residues. V was trimmed by 2 bases and J by 12 bases, leaving 12 bases between them. Germline V lookup: CDR1 SGHDT, CDR2 YYEEEE. The CDR3 bases are TGTGCCAGCAGCTTTGGGGGCGATGGGCAGTTCTTC. Amino acid sequence: CASSFGGDGQFF.

This clonotype appeared a few times. The chain combines TRBV11-2 with TRBJ2-1; 9 bases line up with TRBD2. The V gene end was trimmed by 6 bases and the J gene end by 3 bases; junction bases not matched to a gene: 3. CDR1 and CDR2 (germline): SGHAT, FQNNGV. The CDR3 spans 14 residues. The CDR3 loop is CASRQTSGYNEQFF. The CDR3 bases are TGTGCCAGCAGACAGACTAGCGGCTACAATGAGCAGTTCTTC.

Remarks on this clonotype: This clone may be a read error of a much larger clone one base away. The chain combines TRBV7-2 with TRBJ2-7; the D gene is possibly TRBD1 (5 bases). Germline V gene sequence: CDR1 SGHTA, CDR2 FQGNSA. V lost 4 bases to trimming and J lost 5 bases, with 18 bases between them. CDR3 length: 15 residues. Here the CDR3 reads CASSSPDSAHDEQYF. Here the CDR3 DNA reads TGTGCCAGCAGCTCGCCCGACAGCGCCCACGACGAGCAGTACTTC.

In this sample, this clonotype turned up many times. The chain carries TRBV18 and TRBJ2-1; 10 bases fit TRBD2. The germline CDR1 and CDR2 sequences are KGHSH and LQKENI. CDR3 length: 16 amino acids. V lost 2 bases and J lost 6; bases outside the gene matches: 7. The CDR3 DNA sequence: TGTGCCAGCTCACCAGGAATAGCGGGAGGCTCCAATGAGCAGTTCTTC. Its protein product is CASSPGIAGGSNEQFF.

In its sample, this clonotype was seen a few times. The chain joins TRBV7-9 to TRBJ2-2; 11 bases agree with TRBD2. Germline-derived CDR1 and CDR2 are SEHNR and FQNEAQ (reference sequence). Trimming took 6 bases from V and 1 from J; bases not matched to a gene: 10. The CDR3 runs to 18 residues. CDR3 DNA: TGTGCCAGCAGTTCGGTCGGACTAGCGGGCCGGAACACCGGGGAGCTGTTTTTT. Translation: CASSSVGLAGRNTGELFF.

This clonotype was counted at least ten times. The V call is TRBV7-9, the J call TRBJ2-7; TRBD2 matches 11 bases. The length of the CDR3 is 17 residues. Germline trimming cut 5 bases from V and 7 bases from J; bases unmatched to any gene: 16. Germline assignment: CDR1 SEHNR and CDR2 FQNEAQ (reference sequence). This chain's CDR3 is CASSPRRLAGTDGEQYF. In DNA form, the CDR3 reads TGTGCCAGCAGCCCCCGGAGACTAGCGGGAACCGATGGGGAGCAGTACTTC.

The V and J genes are TRBV7-3 and TRBJ2-1; no definite D call. V gave up 2 bases and J gave up 10 bases, with 12 bases separating them. Germline loops: CDR1 SGHTA, CDR2 FQGTGA. The CDR3 consists of 13 residues. The CDR3 here is CASSLQVEGEQFF. DNA of the CDR3: TGTGCCAGCAGCTTACAGGTGGAAGGCGAGCAGTTCTTC.

This clonotype came up many times. The J gene is TRBJ2-5, the V gene TRBV19; 9 nucleotides line up with TRBD1. Germline-derived CDR1 and CDR2 are LNHDA and SQIVND (reference sequence). Trimming at V came to 6 bases and at J to 4 bases, leaving 9 bases not matched to a gene. The CDR3 sequence is 15 residues long. The CDR3 here is CASRTGTGTGETQYF. CDR3 nucleotides: TGTGCCAGTAGAACCGGGACAGGGACGGGAGAGACCCAGTACTTC.

This clonotype is medium-sized (0.01 to 0.1%) within its sample. The chain recombines TRBV6-1 with TRBJ1-6; TRBD1 might be the D (6 bases). The ends were cut back, 5 bases at V and 7 bases at J, with 15 bases in the middle. The CDR3 loop spans 15 amino acids. Germline V gives CDR1 MNHNS, CDR2 SASEGT. The CDR3: CASSYARGPNSPLHF. CDR3 in DNA: TGTGCCAGCAGTTACGCCCGGGGGCCGAATTCACCCCTCCACTTT.

This clonotype was seen a handful of times. The rearrangement joins TRBV6-6 to TRBJ1-1; D is uncertain. The CDR3 extends over 9 amino acids. V was trimmed by 5 bases and J by 8 bases, leaving 3 bases between them. Looked up from germline, CDR1 is MNHNY and CDR2 is SVGAGI (reference sequence). CDR3 region: CASSKEAFF. CDR3 sequence (DNA): TGTGCCAGCAGTAAAGAAGCTTTCTTT.

In its sample, this clonotype was seen a few times. In DNA form, the CDR3 reads TGTGCCAGCAGCTTATACGGGATGCTACAAGAGACCCAGTACTTC. It yields the protein CASSLYGMLQETQYF. This chain joins TRBV13 and TRBJ2-5, with D possibly TRBD2 on 5 matching bases. The CDR3 covers 15 residues. The germline V and J ends were trimmed by 2 bases and 2 bases, with 12 bases remaining between them. Germline V gene data show CDR1 as PRHDT and CDR2 as FYEKMQ (reference sequence).

This clonotype showed up many times. This sequence joins TRBV20-1 and TRBJ1-1; D unclear. The V gene's germline CDR1 is DFQATT and CDR2 SNEGSKA (reference sequence). Trimming cost V 0 bases and J 1 base, with 15 bases left between them. This CDR3 comprises 16 residues. CDR3 bases: TGCAGTGCTAGAGAGAGGGAGGTTTTGGGGAACACTGAAGCTTTCTTT. Translation: CSAREREVLGNTEAFF.

The chain joins TRBV7-3 to TRBJ1-6, with D maybe TRBD1 (5 bases). Germline V lookup: CDR1 SGHTA, CDR2 FQGTGA. V gave up 6 bases and J gave up 5 bases, with 14 bases separating them. This CDR3 contains 15 residues. Here the CDR3 reads CASSLRDRDNSPLHF. DNA for the CDR3: TGTGCCAGCAGTCTCAGGGACCGGGATAATTCACCCCTCCACTTT.